The present TCR beta chain was sequenced within a study of cytotoxic CD8 clonotypes in ibrutinib-treated CLL. Overall study context: Mean yields were 255,043 productive templates and about 97,000 productive rearrangements per sample.

Germline-derived CDR1 and CDR2 are SQVTM and ANQGSEA. V lost 4 bases to trimming and J lost 5 bases; unmatched junction nucleotides: 8. This CDR3 has 14 residues. TCRdb keeps only in-frame clones here, not all; method: immunoSEQ multiplex PCR. The repertoire holds fewer than 25,000 clones, with roughly 62% as singletons. A word on this clone: What it recognizes is unknown.

Study-level findings and limits: Public clonotypes proved infrequent, and on treatment they shrank or remained steady.

V and J are TRBV29-1 and TRBJ2-5; 9 bases match TRBD2. The sequences come from PBMCs, collected after 24 months of ibrutinib treatment. This clonotype was sampled from a human donor with chronic lymphocytic leukemia. The CDR3 DNA reads TGCAGCGTTGTCAGGGGACTAGCACTCGAGACCCAGTACTTC. Translated, it gives CSVVRGLALETQYF.